A selection of T cell receptor beta chains follows, all from one sample in a study. MiXCR was run by TCRdb on the RT-PCR reads, yielding one entry per CDR3 protein. The table includes 650,000 to 800,000 distinct CDR3 sequences, 14% detected once. Sample: memory CD4+ T cells from blood. Receptors were obtained from a female donor in good health, serving as a healthy control. The CDR3 runs from the conserved cysteine through the conserved F or W.

TRBJ2-2 TRBV4-2 CASSQESGRVSGELFF
TRBJ2-7 TRBV5-1 CASSLAVEGGEQYF
TRBJ2-7 TRBV18 CASSPNMDEQYF
TRBJ1-4 TRBV7-8 CASSLAQYNEKLFF
TRBJ2-1 TRBV6-5 CASTQQGFSYNEQFF
TRBJ2-1 TRBV28 CASSLSRRRYNEQFF
TRBJ2-3 TRBV24-1 CATSDSGTGGTDTQYF
TRBJ2-7 TRBV29-1 CSVVDGHQDEQYF
TRBJ2-1 TRBV25-1 CASSEEKGQGNEQFF
TRBJ1-5 TRBV27 CASSLWAPGQGVGQPQHF
TRBJ1-1 TRBV7-2 CASSYIGGRGTEAFF
TRBJ1-3 TRBV3-1 CASSQDSPGSSGNTIYF
TRBJ1-5 TRBV12-3/TRBV12-4 CASSFGTGTQPQHF
TRBJ2-5 TRBV7-2 CASSLALNGPQYF
TRBJ2-2 TRBV18 CASSPWTSGENTGELFF
TRBJ1-6 TRBV20-1 CSALQGGNNSPLHF
TRBJ1-2 TRBV5-7 CASSLLSGTILNYGYTF
TRBJ2-3 TRBV7-9 CASSLGGGEHSTQYF
TRBJ2-2 TRBV7-9 CASSLEFSRANTGELFF
TRBJ2-7 TRBV4-2 CASSPLTGEQYF
TRBJ2-7 TRBV20-1 CSARDNQPDAYEQYF
TRBJ1-1 TRBV12-3/TRBV12-4 CASSPAENTEAFF
TRBJ1-1 TRBV5-1 CASILAPGSFTEAFF
TRBJ2-7 TRBV20-1 CSARPGYHEQYF
TRBJ1-2 TRBV20-1 CSAKAEGEDGYTF
TRBJ2-3 TRBV20-1 CSAPRADTQYF
TRBJ2-7 TRBV7-2 CASSDGLAGGVYEQYF
TRBJ1-4 TRBV20-1 CSASRDSLNEKLFF
TRBJ1-2 TRBV20-1 CSASDKRYGYTF
TRBJ2-7 TRBV6-6 CASSYALGTASYEQYF
TRBJ2-3 TRBV6-5 CASSYSSGVNTDTQYF
TRBJ2-1 TRBV7-8 CASSLGDRGAEQFF
TRBJ1-1 TRBV5-1 CASSIGHRDYTEAFF
TRBJ2-1 TRBV5-1 CASSLDMSSGPSYNEQFF
TRBJ2-3 TRBV20-1 CSARDPGKLAGGRTDTQYF
TRBJ1-4 TRBV20-1 CSASAGDNEKLFF
TRBJ2-1 TRBV6-5 CASSYSRGHSEQFF
TRBJ2-7 TRBV2 CASLHEAGSYEQYF
TRBJ2-7 TRBV6-6 CASSFAGQVGYEQYF
TRBJ2-4 TRBV28 CASSPTSGTKNIQYF
TRBJ1-5 TRBV20-1 CSASRQGNQPQHF
TRBJ2-1 TRBV6-5 CASSRAGVINEQFF
TRBJ2-3 TRBV7-2 CASSSSGTSTDTQYF
TRBJ2-7 TRBV6-1 CASLETGTISYEQYF
TRBJ2-7 TRBV7-2 CASSLDATVGYEQYF
TRBJ1-1 TRBV6-1 CASSEAPGLNTEAFF
TRBJ1-2 TRBV27 CASSFFSGDGYTF
TRBJ1-2 TRBV12-3/TRBV12-4 CASSSGQGLGYGYTF
TRBJ2-3 TRBV2 CASRDRISRSDTQYF
TRBJ2-2 TRBV27 CASRASGTTGELFF
TRBJ1-6 TRBV4-1 CASSQRQLDNSPLHF
TRBJ2-7 TRBV7-2 CASSLGGRSGYEQYF
TRBJ1-5 TRBV11-2 CASSLGAWAGEGRQPQHF
TRBJ2-3 TRBV6-5 CASGDSDVTTQYF
TRBJ2-7 TRBV20-1 CSAPGGEQYF